The clone carrying this TCR beta chain came up many times. Its antigen is unidentified. The ends lost 1 base at V and 7 bases at J; junction bases unmatched: 15. Germline V CDR1 and CDR2: SGHRS, YFSETQ. The CDR3 is 18 residues long. This sample is part of a study of CD8 T cells in ankylosing spondylitis. Researchers built TCR beta libraries using quantitative 5'-RACE with molecular barcodes. MiXCR was run by TCRdb on the 5' RACE reads, yielding one entry per CDR3 protein. The sample contains some 52,000 distinct CDR3 sequences, less than 8.5% of which appear only once. General study results and limits: Relatively scarce in peripheral blood, disease-linked clones were CD8+. Fewer than ten highly homologous variants made up a TCR beta motif that seemed to typify ankylosing spondylitis blood. Significantly higher representation of disease-linked clones was reported for matched ankylosing spondylitis synovial fluid.

The chain employs TRBV5-1 and TRBJ2-1, with 9 bases identical to TRBD2. The sequenced sample consisted of blood, either unsorted or a sorted T cell fraction (not recorded which). The source is a female donor with ankylosing spondylitis or in good health (not recorded which). CDR3 amino acids: CASSLSLMASGEGNEQFF. The CDR3 DNA is TGCGCCAGCAGCTTGAGTCTTATGGCTAGCGGGGAAGGGAATGAGCAGTTCTTC.